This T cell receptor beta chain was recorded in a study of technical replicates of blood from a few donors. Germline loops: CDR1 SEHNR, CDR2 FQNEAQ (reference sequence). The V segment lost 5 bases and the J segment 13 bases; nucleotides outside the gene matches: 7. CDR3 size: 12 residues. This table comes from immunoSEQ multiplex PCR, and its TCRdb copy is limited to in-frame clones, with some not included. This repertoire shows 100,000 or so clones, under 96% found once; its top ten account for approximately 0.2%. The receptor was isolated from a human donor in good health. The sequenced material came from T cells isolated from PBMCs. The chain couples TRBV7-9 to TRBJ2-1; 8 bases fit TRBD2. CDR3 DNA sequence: TGTGCCAGCAGCCGTACGGGAGGGGCTCAGTTCTTC. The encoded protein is CASSRTGGAQFF.